This T cell receptor (beta chain) was captured by sequencing in a study of cytomegalovirus exposure and HLA in healthy donors. With 7 bases removed from V and 1 base from J, the gap between germline ends came to 11 bases. The CDR3 contains 14 residues. Germline CDR1 is SGDLS and CDR2 is YYNGEE. PCR primers comprised 60 Vbeta and 13 Jbeta primers. TCRdb keeps only in-frame clones here, not all; method: immunoSEQ multiplex PCR. The sample lists some 200,000 clones, about 80% occurring once. This clone was found once. This rearrangement joins TRBV9 to TRBJ2-2; a weak D match, TRBD1 (5 bases). The specimen sequenced was PBMCs. This sequence originates from a woman aged 45-59 years in good health and CMV-seropositive. CDR3 DNA sequence: TGTGCCAGCGGGGCAGCCAAGAACACCGGGGAGCTGTTTTTT. Its translation: CASGAAKNTGELFF.